The 22 T cell receptor beta chains below come from one sample, sequenced in a study of vaccination effects on CD4 cells after COVID-19. The method was immunoSEQ multiplex PCR; TCRdb's version includes in-frame clones alone and lacks a portion of them. Altogether fewer than 30,000 clones are present, over 70% being singletons, with the ten largest covering 6.5% to 8%. Which antigens these TCRs recognize remains unknown. Antigen-specific CD4+ T cells were expanded with viral peptide pools in the ViraFEST assay before sequencing. Cultured cells yielded isolated CD4+ T cells after approximately nine days. BNT162b2 vaccine or mRNA-1273 vaccine was given to participants in two doses. Specimen: CD4+ T cells from PBMCs cultured with SARS-CoV-2 spike peptides, collected after COVID-19 vaccination. These receptors were obtained from a human donor who received a COVID-19 vaccine.

The rearrangement joins TRBV11-1 to TRBJ2-7, with 7 bases fitting TRBD1. Per germline, CDR1 SGHAT and CDR2 FQDESV (reference sequence). The CDR3 is 14 amino acids. The J segment lost 6 bases and the V segment lost 0 bases, leaving 5 bases of the junction unmatched. The CDR3 region is CASSLAGQVSEQYF. In nucleotides, the CDR3 is TGTGCCAGCAGCTTAGCCGGACAGGTTTCCGAGCAGTACTTC.

In this sample, this clone turned up once. The J gene is TRBJ2-2, the V gene TRBV5-1, with TRBD1 matching 9 bases. Germline CDR1 and CDR2: SGHRS and YFSETQ. The CDR3 has 15 amino acids. Unmatched junction bases numbered 5, after V lost 4 bases and J lost 4 bases. CDR3 nucleotides: TGCGCCAGCAGCGCGGGACAGGGCGGCACCGGGGAGCTGTTTTTT. Translating it yields CASSAGQGGTGELFF.

V usage is TRBV2 and J usage is TRBJ2-5; 8 bases fit TRBD2. This CDR3 contains 16 residues. Trimming at V came to 5 bases and at J to 5 bases, leaving 13 bases not matched to a gene. Per germline, CDR1 SNHLY and CDR2 FYNNEI. This chain's CDR3 is CASSSIGVAGYETQYF. CDR3 sequence (DNA): TGTGCCAGCAGTTCCATCGGAGTAGCGGGATATGAGACCCAGTACTTC.

The rearrangement links TRBV3-1 (or the pseudogene TRBV3-2) to TRBJ2-6, with D possibly being TRBD1 (6 bases). CDR3 size: 17 residues. Germline CDR1 and CDR2: LGHDT and YNNKEL (reference sequence). V lost 3 bases to trimming and J lost 0 bases, with 12 bases between them. CDR3: CASSQAGVPSGANVLTF. As DNA, the CDR3 is TGTGCCAGCAGCCAGGCAGGGGTTCCCTCTGGGGCCAACGTCCTGACTTTC.

This sequence joins TRBV3-1 (or the pseudogene TRBV3-2) and TRBJ1-2; D not certain. V was cut by 0 bases and J by 4 bases, with 15 bases left in between. The CDR3 runs 16 residues. Germline assignment: CDR1 LGHDT and CDR2 YNNKEL (reference sequence). CDR3 coding DNA: TGTGCCAGCAGCCAAGATCTGACCTCCTCACTCTATGGCTACACCTTC. It yields the protein CASSQDLTSSLYGYTF.

This rearrangement joins TRBV11-2 to TRBJ2-1, with D uncertain. With 5 bases removed from V and 4 bases from J, the gap between germline ends came to 9 bases. This CDR3 comprises 13 residues. Germline V gives CDR1 SGHAT, CDR2 FQNNGV. CDR3 protein: CASSPGRYNEQFF. For the CDR3, the DNA is TGTGCCAGCAGCCCCGGTCGGTACAATGAGCAGTTCTTC.

Here the CDR3 DNA reads TGTGCCAGCAGAACCCCCCCTCCGGGGCCCAATGAGCAGTTCTTC. It yields the protein CASRTPPPGPNEQFF. The chain links TRBV13 to TRBJ2-1; D may match TRBD1 or TRBD2 (5 bases each). CDR1 and CDR2 from the germline V gene are PRHDT and FYEKMQ (reference sequence). CDR3 size: 15 residues. V was pared by 6 bases and J by 6 bases, with 18 bases between. Combining the CDR3 with reference TRBV13 and TRBJ2-1 gives the whole variable domain AAGVIQSPRHLIKEKRETATLKCYPIPRHDTVYWYQQGPGQDPQFLISFYEKMQSDKGSIPDRFSAQQFSDYHSELNMSSLELGDSALYFCASRTPPPGPNEQFFGPGTRLTVL.

The chain combines TRBV29-1 with TRBJ2-7, with 8 bases identical to TRBD1. CDR1 and CDR2 from the germline V gene are SQVTM and ANQGSEA. CDR3 length: 13 residues. V trimming: 5 bases; J trimming: 3 bases; junction bases outside the gene matches: 6. The CDR3 region is CSVKDRVVYEQYF. The DNA for the CDR3 is TGCAGCGTTAAGGACAGGGTAGTCTACGAGCAGTACTTC.

The V and J genes are TRBV16 and TRBJ2-5; D unresolved. This CDR3 comprises 11 residues. With 4 bases removed from V and 5 bases from J, the gap between germline ends came to 5 bases. In germline, CDR1 is KGHSY, CDR2 FQNENV. Here the CDR3 reads CASSRQETQYF. CDR3 sequence (DNA): TGTGCCAGCAGCCGTCAGGAGACCCAGTACTTC.

The chain joins TRBV4-1 to TRBJ1-3, with 7 bases aligning to TRBD1. The junction had 3 bases not matched to a gene; V was cut back by 0 bases and J by 4 bases. This CDR3 region has 15 residues. CDR1 is MGHRA, CDR2 YSYEKL, per germline. CDR3 amino acids: CASSQDDRVGNTIYF. CDR3 coding DNA: TGCGCCAGCAGCCAAGATGACAGGGTAGGAAACACCATATATTTT.

This sequence joins TRBV11-3 and TRBJ1-1; weak D call: TRBD1 (6 bases). CDR3 length: 14 residues. V gave up 5 bases and J gave up 3 bases, with 13 bases separating them. The germline gives CDR1 SGHNT, CDR2 YENEEA. The CDR3 DNA sequence: TGTGCCAGCAGCCTTACAGGGCTCGACACTGAAGCTTTCTTT. Protein: CASSLTGLDTEAFF.

This clone was seen just once. This chain links TRBV12-3 or TRBV12-4 with TRBJ1-1; D is unclear. CDR3 length equals 13 residues. V was trimmed by 6 bases and J by 1 base, leaving 9 bases between them. The CDR3 loop is CASSPWGNTEAFF. The CDR3 DNA sequence: TGTGCCAGCAGCCCATGGGGGAACACTGAAGCTTTCTTT.

The J gene is TRBJ1-1, the V gene TRBV7-9, with a weak D call TRBD1 (5 bases). The CDR3 extends over 17 amino acids. Germline V lookup: CDR1 SEHNR, CDR2 FQNEAQ (reference sequence). V lost 4 bases and J lost 5, with 23 bases in between. This chain's CDR3 is CASSSKKSDSLRTEAFF. CDR3 bases: TGTGCCAGCAGCTCCAAGAAGTCAGACAGCCTGAGGACTGAAGCTTTCTTT.

J is TRBJ2-5 and V is TRBV30; tentatively, D is TRBD2 (5 bases). The germline V gene has CDR1 GTSNPN and CDR2 SVGIG (reference sequence). Trimming stripped 3 bases from V and 2 bases from J, with 10 bases between. This CDR3 is built from 13 residues. As DNA, the CDR3 is TGTGCCTGGAGCCTCCGGAGGCAAGAGACCCAGTACTTC. This sequence encodes CAWSLRRQETQYF. The whole variable domain, filled in from reference TRBV30 and TRBJ2-5, reads SQTIHQWPATLVQPVGSPLSLECTVEGTSNPNLYWYRQAAGRGLQLLFYSVGIGQISSEVPQNLSASRPQDRQFILSSKKLLLSDSGFYLCAWSLRRQETQYFGPGTRLLVL.

This chain uses TRBV5-1 with TRBJ2-4; TRBD2 matches at 7 bases. V lost 5 bases to trimming and J lost 0 bases; unmatched junction nucleotides: 11. The CDR3 runs to 17 residues. CDR1 SGHRS and CDR2 YFSETQ come from the germline V gene. The CDR3 region has the DNA TGCGCCAGCAGTTCCTCGGGGGGAGCTCTAGCCAAAAACATTCAGTACTTC. Translation: CASSSSGGALAKNIQYF. Based on the CDR3 plus reference TRBV5-1 and TRBJ2-4, the full variable domain is KAGVTQTPRYLIKTRGQQVTLSCSPISGHRSVSWYQQTPGQGLQFLFEYFSETQRNKGNFPGRFSGRQFSNSRSEMNVSTLELGDSALYLCASSSSGGALAKNIQYFGAGTRLSVL.

The V and J genes are TRBV4-1 and TRBJ2-6; D is undetermined. Between the trimmed V and J ends, which lost 0 bases and 0 bases, there was a span of 12 bases. The CDR3 runs to 18 residues. Germline CDR1 is MGHRA and CDR2 is YSYEKL. CDR3 loop: CASSQDSGSSSGANVLTF. The CDR3 region has the DNA TGCGCCAGCAGCCAAGATTCGGGCTCAAGCTCTGGGGCCAACGTCCTGACTTTC.

This clone has just a few counts. The chain employs TRBV7-7 and TRBJ2-3; D call uncertain. The ends were cut back, 0 bases at V and 2 bases at J, with 9 bases in the middle. CDR1 and CDR2 from the germline V gene are SSHAT and FNYEAQ (reference sequence). CDR3 length: 15 residues. The CDR3, as DNA: TGTGCCAGCAGCTTAGCGGGCCGGAACACAGATACGCAGTATTTT. This codes for CASSLAGRNTDTQYF.

The chain couples TRBV19 to TRBJ1-2; D is unclear. V was shortened by 6 bases and J by 7 bases, with 24 bases between the two germline ends. CDR3 length: 16 amino acids. CDR1 and CDR2 from the germline V gene are LNHDA and SQIVND (reference sequence). Here the CDR3 reads CASSSTLTGSTSGYTF. CDR3 bases: TGTGCCAGTAGCTCGACCCTGACGGGGTCGACTAGTGGCTACACCTTC.

The chain has TRBV29-1 and TRBJ1-5, with 9 bases identical to TRBD1. Germline values: CDR1 SQVTM, CDR2 ANQGSEA. V was clipped by 4 bases and J by 4 bases; unmatched bases: 2. This CDR3 has 13 amino acids. This CDR3 reads CSVGDRENQPQHF. The CDR3 DNA follows: TGCAGCGTTGGGGACAGGGAAAATCAGCCCCAGCATTTT.

V gene TRBV5-4 combines with J gene TRBJ1-3; D is possibly TRBD1 (5 bases). V was trimmed by 4 bases and J by 0 bases, leaving 11 bases between them. Germline V CDR1 and CDR2: SGHNT, YYREEE (reference sequence). There are 15 residues in the CDR3. CDR3 nucleotide sequence: TGTGCCAGCAGCCAAGACAGATTCTCTGGAAACACCATATATTTT. Amino acid sequence: CASSQDRFSGNTIYF.

This clone has just a few counts. The rearrangement links TRBV4-1 to TRBJ1-5; TRBD1 matches 7 bases. Germline V gives CDR1 MGHRA, CDR2 YSYEKL. The CDR3 has 16 residues. V lost 4 bases and J lost 4; bases outside the gene matches: 10. In DNA form, the CDR3 reads TGCGCCAGCAGCCCTCTCGACAGGGAAGGGAATCAGCCCCAGCATTTT. Its translation is CASSPLDREGNQPQHF.

The chain recombines TRBV2 with TRBJ2-3; D is undetermined. The germline CDR1 and CDR2 sequences are SNHLY and FYNNEI. The V end lost 3 bases, the J end lost 9 bases, and 4 bases lay between the germline ends. The CDR3 runs 10 residues. The CDR3 DNA is TGTGCCAGCAGTGAGAGCACGCAGTATTTT. Translation gives CASSESTQYF. Filled out from reference TRBV2 and TRBJ2-3, the complete variable domain reads EPEVTQTPSHQVTQMGQEVILRCVPISNHLYFYWYRQILGQKVEFLVSFYNNEISEKSEIFDDQFSVERPDGSNFTLKIRSTKLEDSAMYFCASSESTQYFGPGTRLTVL.